Shown below are 27 T cell receptor beta chains from a single sample sequenced in a study of T-cell reconstitution after alpha-beta-depleted transplantation in children. Preparation of the TCRbeta library used unique molecular identifiers. One entry per CDR3 protein, called by TCRdb with MiXCR from the PCR reads. Of under 250,000 distinct CDR3 sequences in the sample, approximately 6.9% were seen once. Sequenced material: PBMCs, taken before TCRalphabeta/CD19-depleted stem cell transplant. The receptors were sampled from a boy aged 2-9 years with acute lymphoblastic leukemia, due to receive a stem cell transplant.

The gene calls are TRBV7-9 and TRBJ2-7, with a possible D match to TRBD1 (7 bases). Looked up from germline, CDR1 is SEHNR and CDR2 is FQNEAQ (reference sequence). V lost 5 bases and J 3 bases, leaving 11 bases between the germline ends. This CDR3 contains 13 residues. CDR3 in amino acids: CASSGGTVYEQYF. The CDR3 bases are TGTGCCAGCAGCGGAGGGACAGTCTACGAGCAGTACTTC.

The table lists this clonotype with a few counts. The rearrangement links TRBV5-1 to TRBJ1-1, with D maybe TRBD1 (5 bases). This CDR3 is 15 amino acids long. V dropped 5 bases and J dropped 5 bases, with 19 bases sitting between them. CDR1 and CDR2 (germline): SGHRS, YFSETQ. The CDR3 DNA sequence: TGCGCCAGCAGAATGGGCGGGGCTGAAAAAACTGAAGCTTTCTTT. It encodes CASRMGGAEKTEAFF.

This clonotype was detected ten times or more. This chain joins TRBV5-5 and TRBJ1-1; no firm D call. CDR3 length: 13 residues. Germline assignment: CDR1 SGHKS and CDR2 YYEKEE (reference sequence). Trimming removed 0 bases from V and 8 bases from J, with 11 bases in between. The DNA for the CDR3 is TGTGCCAGCAGCTTGGGAGCGACTGACGAAGCTTTCTTT. It specifies CASSLGATDEAFF.

The chain links TRBV7-2 to TRBJ2-6; D is unresolved. Per the germline V gene, CDR1 is SGHTA and CDR2 is FQGNSA. Trimming left V 6 bases short and J 2 bases short, with 8 bases between. The CDR3 totals 14 residues. This chain's CDR3 is CASRRSTGANVLTF. For the CDR3, the DNA is TGTGCCAGCAGGCGGAGTACTGGGGCCAACGTCCTGACTTTC.

A few counts support this clonotype. The chain employs TRBV20-1 and TRBJ2-1, with TRBD2 matching 12 bases. The germline gives CDR1 DFQATT, CDR2 SNEGSKA (reference sequence). This CDR3 has 18 amino acids. The trim removed 5 bases at V and 0 bases at J, leaving 11 bases unmatched. CDR3 coding DNA: TGCAGTGCTGGCGGCAATCTAGCGGGAGGGAGCTCCTACAATGAGCAGTTCTTC. Its protein product is CSAGGNLAGGSSYNEQFF.

This clonotype has more than one count but fewer than ten. The chain has TRBV5-1 and TRBJ2-7; unclear D gene. The germline V gene has CDR1 SGHRS and CDR2 YFSETQ. There are 11 residues in the CDR3. Trimming removed 3 bases from V and 7 bases from J, with 8 bases in between. The CDR3 region has the DNA TGCGCCAGCAGCTACGGAACGGAGCAGTACTTC. It codes for CASSYGTEQYF.

This clonotype came up a few times. The chain recombines TRBV2 with TRBJ2-3, with TRBD2 as a possible D gene (5 bases). Trimming removed 7 bases at V and 2 bases at J, with 25 bases between. Germline lookup yields CDR1 SNHLY and CDR2 FYNNEI. CDR3 length: 18 amino acids. CDR3 region: CASISEAVLPGPTDTQYF. In DNA, the CDR3 is TGTGCCAGCATTTCGGAAGCGGTTCTACCTGGGCCCACAGATACGCAGTATTTT.

This clonotype was seen ten or more times. The chain combines TRBV24-1 with TRBJ2-3, with TRBD2 as a possible D gene (5 bases). Germline lookup yields CDR1 KGHDR and CDR2 SFDVKD. The CDR3 extends over 15 amino acids. Trimming cost V 8 bases and J 2 bases, with 16 bases left between them. CDR3 loop: CATMERGDLTDTQYF. For the CDR3, the DNA is TGTGCCACCATGGAACGGGGAGACCTCACAGATACGCAGTATTTT.

This clonotype was detected many times. The CDR3, as DNA: TGTGCCAGCAGCTTGGCTAGGACAGGTCTTCGTCCGTTCTTC. It translates to CASSLARTGLRPFF. This chain connects TRBV7-6 to TRBJ2-1; 7 bases agree with TRBD1. V shed 3 bases, J shed 15 bases, and the junction held 14 bases outside the gene matches. The V gene's germline CDR1 is SGHVS and CDR2 FNYEAQ. The CDR3 has 14 amino acids. Drawing the rest from reference TRBV7-6 and TRBJ2-1, the complete variable domain is GAGVSQSPRYKVTKRGQDVALRCDPISGHVSLYWYRQALGQGPEFLTYFNYEAQQDKSGLPNDRFSAERPEGSISTLTIQRTEQRDSAMYRCASSLARTGLRPFFGPGTRLTVL.

The rearrangement joins TRBV30 to TRBJ1-1; 7 nucleotides line up with TRBD1. Trimming removed 3 bases from V and 2 bases from J; junction bases left unmatched: 3. The CDR3 has 13 residues. Germline CDR1 and CDR2: GTSNPN and SVGIG (reference sequence). As DNA, the CDR3 is TGTGCCTGGAGGACAGGGATTAACACTGAAGCTTTCTTT. Its translation is CAWRTGINTEAFF.

This clonotype appeared a few times. V and J are TRBV9 and TRBJ2-1; D unresolved. Per the germline V gene, CDR1 is SGDLS and CDR2 is YYNGEE. CDR3 length: 16 amino acids. Trimming removed 0 bases from V and 2 bases from J, with 12 bases in between. The CDR3 region is CASSVGFREPYNEQFF. The DNA of the CDR3 is TGTGCCAGCAGCGTAGGGTTTAGGGAACCCTACAATGAGCAGTTCTTC.

Only a few counts were recorded for this clonotype. The chain combines TRBV30 with TRBJ1-1; possibly TRBD1 for D (5 bases). The CDR3 extends over 15 amino acids. The ends were cut back, 0 bases at V and 3 bases at J, with 14 bases in the middle. The germline CDR1 and CDR2 sequences are GTSNPN and SVGIG (reference sequence). CDR3 residues: CAWSVRAGEDTEAFF. The DNA of the CDR3 is TGTGCCTGGAGTGTTCGGGCGGGGGAGGACACTGAAGCTTTCTTT.

V usage is TRBV28 and J usage is TRBJ1-2, with 8 bases identical to TRBD1. Germline V gene sequence: CDR1 MDHEN, CDR2 SYDVKM. Trimming cost V 6 bases and J 7 bases; bases outside gene matches: 4. The CDR3 spans 12 residues. The CDR3 reads CASRRTGPGYTF. CDR3 in DNA: TGTGCCAGCAGAAGGACAGGGCCTGGCTACACCTTC.

This clonotype was counted many times. J is TRBJ2-1 and V is TRBV5-1, with 8 bases aligning to TRBD2. Germline trimming cut 4 bases from V and 3 bases from J; bases unmatched to any gene: 9. CDR3 length: 16 amino acids. CDR1 is SGHRS, CDR2 YFSETQ, per germline. This CDR3 is CASSHHREGRYNEQFF. The CDR3 bases are TGCGCCAGCAGCCATCACCGGGAGGGCCGCTACAATGAGCAGTTCTTC.

The table lists this clonotype with a count of one. A much larger clone lies a single base off, so this may be a read error. It is likely a read error, because the conserved phenylalanine at the end of the CDR3 is missing. The V and J genes are TRBV12-3 or TRBV12-4 and TRBJ2-7; no clear D gene. CDR3 length: 12 amino acids. The germline V and J ends were trimmed by 5 bases and 3 bases, with 8 bases remaining between them. The CDR3 sequence is CASSLSRYEQYY. Here the CDR3 DNA reads TGTGCCAGCAGTCTAAGTCGCTACGAGCAGTACTAC.

The chain recombines TRBV20-1 with TRBJ2-7; a possible D gene is TRBD2 (5 bases). V was cut by 0 bases and J by 7 bases, with 13 bases left in between. The CDR3 is 13 amino acids. Germline values: CDR1 DFQATT, CDR2 SNEGSKA (reference sequence). CDR3 in amino acids: CSARDPRGSEQYF. CDR3 nucleotide sequence: TGCAGTGCTAGAGATCCTCGAGGGTCGGAGCAGTACTTC.

This clonotype came up a few times. The chain uses TRBV4-2 and TRBJ2-3; D is undetermined. Germline V lookup: CDR1 LGHNA, CDR2 YNFKEQ. CDR3 length equals 15 residues. Trimming took 0 bases from V and 2 from J, leaving 9 bases between them. This CDR3 reads CASSQERPPTDTQYF. In nucleotides, the CDR3 is TGTGCCAGCAGCCAAGAGAGGCCACCCACAGATACGCAGTATTTT.

This clonotype was seen many times. This sequence joins TRBV7-2 and TRBJ2-1; D is perhaps TRBD1 or TRBD2 (5 bases each). This CDR3 is 13 amino acids long. Germline loops: CDR1 SGHTA, CDR2 FQGNSA. V lost 3 bases, J lost 9 bases, and 12 bases lay in between. In DNA form, the CDR3 reads TGTGCCAGCAGCTTTAGGGGAGAGGGTGAGCAGTTCTTC. Translated: CASSFRGEGEQFF.

The V gene is TRBV15, the J gene TRBJ1-4; weak D call: TRBD1 (5 bases). Germline V CDR1 and CDR2: LNHNV, YYDKDF (reference sequence). The germline V and J ends were trimmed by 1 base and 7 bases, with 22 bases remaining between them. CDR3 length: 18 amino acids. The CDR3 spells CATSRGRSTAPWSEKLFF. DNA for the CDR3: TGTGCCACCAGCAGAGGTCGGTCGACAGCACCCTGGTCTGAAAAACTGTTTTTT. Together with reference TRBV15 and TRBJ1-4, the CDR3 gives the full variable domain: DAMVIQNPRYQVTQFGKPVTLSCSQTLNHNVMYWYQQKSSQAPKLLFHYYDKDFNNEADTPDNFQSRRPNTSFCFLDIRSPGLGDTAMYLCATSRGRSTAPWSEKLFFGSGTQLSVL.

The chain links TRBV4-1 to TRBJ2-7; no clear D. CDR3 length equals 16 residues. Trimming took 1 base from V and 0 from J, leaving 13 bases between them. CDR1 MGHRA and CDR2 YSYEKL come from the germline V gene. The CDR3 loop is CASSQGGGEFSYEQYF. As DNA, the CDR3 is TGCGCCAGCAGCCAAGGCGGTGGGGAATTCTCCTACGAGCAGTACTTC.

This clonotype was recorded many times. CDR3 residues: CASRIGGVYNEQFF. The CDR3 bases are TGCGCCAGCAGGATAGGGGGGGTCTACAATGAGCAGTTCTTC. The J gene is TRBJ2-1, the V gene TRBV10-2, with D possibly being TRBD2 (7 bases). CDR1 and CDR2 (germline): WSHSY, SAAADI. This CDR3 has 14 amino acids. Trimming shortened V by 6 bases and J by 3 bases, and 12 bases separated the two germline ends.

This chain joins TRBV28 and TRBJ2-2; 8 bases fit TRBD1. V lost 3 bases and J lost 4; bases outside the gene matches: 7. The CDR3 is 16 residues long. Germline loops: CDR1 MDHEN, CDR2 SYDVKM. CDR3 protein: CASSFRQGIGTGELFF. Here the CDR3 DNA reads TGTGCCAGCAGTTTTCGACAGGGGATCGGCACCGGGGAGCTGTTTTTT.

This clonotype was counted many times. The chain uses TRBV28 and TRBJ1-3; a possible D gene is TRBD1 (6 bases). V was pared by 7 bases and J by 2 bases, with 12 bases between. Germline V gene sequence: CDR1 MDHEN, CDR2 SYDVKM. The length of the CDR3 is 14 residues. The CDR3, as DNA: TGTGCCAGCATTACCAGGGGTGCTGGAAACACCATATATTTT. This gives the protein CASITRGAGNTIYF. Full variable domain (missing parts from reference TRBV28 and TRBJ1-3): DVKVTQSSRYLVKRTGEKVFLECVQDMDHENMFWYRQDPGLGLRLIYFSYDVKMKEKGDIPEGYSVSREKKERFSLILESASTNQTSMYLCASITRGAGNTIYFGEGSWLTVV.

The sample holds a few counts of this clonotype. J is TRBJ2-3 and V is TRBV2, with D unclear. Trimming stripped 2 bases from V and 5 bases from J, with 5 bases between. The CDR3 loop spans 12 amino acids. In germline, CDR1 is SNHLY, CDR2 FYNNEI. CDR3 in amino acids: CASSETLDTQYF. CDR3 coding DNA: TGTGCCAGCAGTGAAACGCTAGATACGCAGTATTTT.

The chain couples TRBV30 to TRBJ2-1; 8 bases are shared with TRBD1. V gave up 6 bases and J gave up 9 bases; unmatched junction bases: 16. Germline assignment: CDR1 GTSNPN and CDR2 SVGIG (reference sequence). This CDR3 contains 15 residues. CDR3 nucleotides: TGTGCCTGCCTTGAACAGGGGGTTCGCCCAGGTGAGCAGTTCTTC. Translation: CACLEQGVRPGEQFF.

The sample holds many counts of this clonotype. The rearrangement uses TRBV9 and TRBJ1-1, with D unresolved. Germline loops: CDR1 SGDLS, CDR2 YYNGEE. The CDR3 covers 12 residues. V was pared by 2 bases and J by 1 base, with 3 bases between. CDR3 DNA: TGTGCCAGCAGCGTTAGGAACACTGAAGCTTTCTTT. Translated, it gives CASSVRNTEAFF. The entire variable domain, with the rest obtained from reference TRBV9 and TRBJ1-1, is as follows: DSGVTQTPKHLITATGQRVTLRCSPRSGDLSVYWYQQSLDQGLQFLIQYYNGEERAKGNILERFSAQQFPDLHSELNLSSLELGDSALYFCASSVRNTEAFFGQGTRLTVV.

The rearrangement uses TRBV6-5 and TRBJ2-7; TRBD1 agrees at 8 bases. Germline V gene sequence: CDR1 MNHEY, CDR2 SVGAGI. V lost 0 bases and J lost 3; bases outside the gene matches: 16. CDR3 length: 19 residues. The CDR3 coding sequence is TGTGCCAGCAGTTACTCTAAGACAGGGGACAGTCTAAGAGACTACGAGCAGTACTTC. Translation: CASSYSKTGDSLRDYEQYF.